This entry features one T cell receptor (beta chain) sequence. The antigen remains unidentified. The data are from a study of cytomegalovirus exposure and HLA in healthy donors. General study points: Investigators reported over 150 TCR beta chains as tied to cytomegalovirus. Productive rates of about 90% or about 30% were seen for most TCR beta V segments in an earlier analysis.

PCR primers comprised 60 Vbeta and 13 Jbeta primers. Sequencing used immunoSEQ multiplex PCR; TCRdb keeps in-frame clones, though not all of them. The sample includes about 190,000 clones, over 80% of them seen just once. Losses at the gene ends were 1 base for V and 3 bases for J; bases not matched to a gene: 8. The germline V gene has CDR1 SGHAT and CDR2 FQNNGV. CDR3 size: 16 residues. This TCR was sampled from a boy aged 2-15 years in good health and CMV-seronegative. Sequenced sample: PBMCs. V gene TRBV11-2 combines with J gene TRBJ2-5; TRBD1 matches at 7 bases. This chain's CDR3 is CASSLVGTVLEETQYF. The CDR3 nucleotides read TGTGCCAGCAGCTTAGTGGGGACAGTTTTAGAAGAGACCCAGTACTTC.